Sequencing of this T cell receptor beta chain was carried out in a study of T-cell reconstitution after alpha-beta-depleted transplantation in children. About this clonotype: Its antigen is undetermined.

As it was prepared, the TCRbeta library received unique molecular identifiers. MiXCR, applied by TCRdb to the PCR reads, yields one record per CDR3 protein. Of a few hundred thousand distinct CDR3 sequences listed, about 24% are singletons. This CDR3 contains 14 residues. Study-level findings and limits: The origin of alpha-beta T cells about two months after transplant was reportedly several hundred expanded graft clones. By one year post-transplant, T-cell counts and diversity largely arose from T cells that were newly produced. Some patients' high day-60 TCRbeta diversity was traced to surviving recipient T cells and thymic progenitors.

The clonotype originates from a female patient between 2 and 15 years old who had a stem cell transplant for congenital amegakaryocytic thrombocytopenia, so the T cells may come from the graft donor. This rearrangement joins TRBV21-1 to TRBJ1-2; TRBD1 is the table's D call and was not checked against the DNA. TRBV21-1 is designated a pseudogene. Sequenced material: PBMCs, mostly from graft donor cells, taken 360 days after TCRalphabeta/CD19-depleted stem cell transplant. CDR3 protein: CASSRPGRDYGYTF. The CDR3 DNA reads as TGTGCCAGCAGCAGACCGGGACGGGATTACGGCTACACCTTC.